The 30 T cell receptor beta chains in this list originate from one sample, sequenced in a study of response to subunit inactivated influenza vaccine. TCRdb re-analysed the RT-PCR reads in MiXCR, keeping a single row per CDR3 protein. The table has 650,000 to 800,000 distinct CDR3 sequences, more than 11% seen once; the top ten hold 5.5% to 8%. The sequences come from PBMCs from blood, collected less than 15 days before vaccination. The receptors come from a man aged 50 to 59 who received an inactivated influenza vaccine.

The gene calls are TRBV20-1 and TRBJ1-4, with D perhaps TRBD1 (6 bases). CDR3 length: 13 residues. Between the trimmed V and J ends, which lost 5 bases and 4 bases, there was a span of 11 bases. Looked up from germline, CDR1 is DFQATT and CDR2 is SNEGSKA (reference sequence). For the CDR3, the DNA is TGCAGTGCTGGGAAGGGGGTTAATGAAAAACTGTTTTTT. Amino acids: CSAGKGVNEKLFF.

This clonotype was observed a few times. This chain connects TRBV3-1 to TRBJ1-3; D ambiguous. The CDR3 is made up of 13 amino acids. Deletions cut 4 bases from V and 4 bases from J, with 8 bases between. Germline loops: CDR1 LGHDT, CDR2 YNNKEL (reference sequence). The CDR3 nucleotides are TGTGCCAGCAGCCGCACGGTCGGAAACACCATATATTTT. This encodes CASSRTVGNTIYF.

The rearrangement joins TRBV29-1 to TRBJ2-7; the D gene is possibly TRBD1 (5 bases). The germline V gene has CDR1 SQVTM and CDR2 ANQGSEA. Trimming shortened V by 6 bases and J by 0 bases, and 15 bases separated the two germline ends. The CDR3 covers 14 residues. CDR3 loop: CSVRLQEPSYEQYF. In nucleotides, the CDR3 is TGCAGCGTCCGATTACAGGAGCCCTCCTACGAGCAGTACTTC.

This clonotype was recorded at least ten times. The junction and the germline gene differ at one end; a read error may be behind it. The chain carries TRBV6-2 or TRBV6-3 and TRBJ2-7; D not certain. This CDR3 comprises 11 residues. Germline V gene data show CDR1 as MNHEY and CDR2 as SVGEGT. DNA of the CDR3: TGCGCCAGCAGCTCTCTATACGAGCAGTACTTC. Amino acids: CASSSLYEQYF.

V gene TRBV27 combines with J gene TRBJ1-6, with D tentatively TRBD1 (6 bases). Per germline, CDR1 MNHEY and CDR2 SMNVEV (reference sequence). This CDR3 has 16 residues. The ends were cut back, 6 bases at V and 7 bases at J, with 19 bases in the middle. CDR3 amino acids: CASRLIAGVVNSPLHF. CDR3 in DNA: TGTGCCAGCAGACTAATAGCAGGGGTTGTGAATTCACCCCTCCACTTT.

In this sample, this clonotype turned up a few times. V usage is TRBV11-2 and J usage is TRBJ2-7, with D possibly called TRBD1 or TRBD2 (6 bases each). CDR3 length: 14 residues. CDR1 and CDR2 (germline): SGHAT, FQNNGV. Trimming cost V 0 bases and J 6 bases, with 12 bases left between them. The CDR3 loop is CASSLDIGGREQYF. CDR3 nucleotides: TGTGCCAGCAGCTTAGATATAGGGGGGCGCGAGCAGTACTTC.

This clonotype was detected a few times. This chain connects TRBV6-1 to TRBJ2-3; 8 bases are shared with TRBD2. J was trimmed by 4 bases and V by 5 bases; bases with no gene match: 5. The V gene's germline CDR1 is MNHNS and CDR2 SASEGT. This CDR3 contains 14 residues. CDR3 sequence (DNA): TGTGCCAGCAGTCCCCGACTAGCGTCAGATACGCAGTATTTT. Its protein product is CASSPRLASDTQYF.

This clonotype was counted between two and nine times. The chain couples TRBV6-1 to TRBJ2-1, with 9 nucleotides matching TRBD2. CDR3 size: 16 residues. V trimming: 6 bases; J trimming: 4 bases; junction bases outside the gene matches: 10. Germline CDR1 reads MNHNS; CDR2 reads SASEGT. CDR3 in DNA: TGTGCCAGCAGCCCCTGGTCTAGCGGGGATTACAATGAGCAGTTCTTC. Its protein is CASSPWSSGDYNEQFF.

Only a few counts were recorded for this clonotype. CDR3 sequence: CASSTDREETQYF. The CDR3 bases are TGTGCCAGCAGCACGGACAGGGAAGAGACCCAGTACTTC. This sequence joins TRBV7-8 and TRBJ2-5, with 8 nucleotides matching TRBD1. This CDR3 region has 13 residues. The germline gives CDR1 SGHVS, CDR2 FQNEAQ. The junction had 2 bases not matched to a gene; V was cut back by 5 bases and J by 3 bases.

On this clonotype itself: A clone one base away is much larger, so this may be a read error. The chain recombines TRBV12-3 or TRBV12-4 with TRBJ1-2; 8 positions agree with TRBD1. This CDR3 contains 13 residues. Trimming removed 6 bases from V and 4 bases from J; junction bases left unmatched: 4. The CDR3 sequence: CASREDRVYGYTF. DNA of the CDR3: TGTGCCAGCAGAGAGGACAGGGTCTATGGCTACACCTTC.

The J gene is TRBJ1-1, the V gene TRBV6-2 or TRBV6-3; 10 nucleotides match TRBD1. V lost 11 bases, J lost 7 bases, and 10 bases stayed unmatched. The CDR3 extends over 13 amino acids. Germline V CDR1 and CDR2: MNHEY, SVGEGT. CDR3 protein: CAGVTGGWGEAFF. In DNA, the CDR3 is TGTGCCGGAGTGACAGGGGGCTGGGGTGAAGCTTTCTTT.

In this sample, this clonotype turned up many times. The V and J genes are TRBV4-3 and TRBJ2-1; 7 bases are shared with TRBD1. V lost 0 bases to trimming and J lost 7 bases; unmatched junction nucleotides: 3. This CDR3 region has 14 residues. Germline V CDR1 and CDR2: LGHNA, YSLEER. The CDR3 protein is CASSQDFRGNEQFF. CDR3 DNA: TGCGCCAGCAGCCAAGATTTCAGGGGGAATGAGCAGTTCTTC.

Only a few counts were recorded for this clonotype. The V and J genes are TRBV28 and TRBJ2-3; possibly TRBD2 for D (7 bases). Per germline, CDR1 MDHEN and CDR2 SYDVKM. The CDR3 contains 15 residues. The V end was cut by 5 bases, the J end by 3 bases, with 15 bases between. CDR3 sequence (DNA): TGTGCCAGCAGTCCGATCGGGGGGCGGACAGATACGCAGTATTTT. Amino acid sequence: CASSPIGGRTDTQYF. The full variable domain, its missing parts supplied by reference TRBV28 and TRBJ2-3, is DVKVTQSSRYLVKRTGEKVFLECVQDMDHENMFWYRQDPGLGLRLIYFSYDVKMKEKGDIPEGYSVSREKKERFSLILESASTNQTSMYLCASSPIGGRTDTQYFGPGTRLTVL.

This clonotype was seen at least ten times. The chain couples TRBV7-2 to TRBJ1-2, with TRBD1 matching over 11 bases. The trim removed 3 bases at V and 8 bases at J, leaving 5 bases unmatched. Germline V lookup: CDR1 SGHTA, CDR2 FQGNSA. This CDR3 region has 14 residues. CDR3 protein: CASSFGQGAEGYTF. CDR3 coding DNA: TGTGCCAGCAGCTTCGGACAGGGGGCTGAGGGCTACACCTTC.

This clonotype was recorded many times. This chain joins TRBV28 and TRBJ1-4, with TRBD1 as a possible D gene (5 bases). The CDR3 has 15 amino acids. Trimming took off 6 bases at V and 0 bases at J, with 11 bases between the two ends. From germline, CDR1 is MDHEN and CDR2 SYDVKM. This chain's CDR3 is CASSLTDATNEKLFF. The CDR3 region has the DNA TGTGCCAGCAGCCTGACAGACGCAACTAATGAAAAACTGTTTTTT.

The chain links TRBV9 to TRBJ1-3, with no clear D. V lost 3 bases and J 4 bases, leaving 11 bases between the germline ends. The CDR3 contains 14 residues. From germline, CDR1 is SGDLS and CDR2 YYNGEE. The CDR3 bases are TGTGCCAGCAGCGATGAGGGAGAGGGAAACACCATATATTTT. This encodes CASSDEGEGNTIYF. Full variable domain (rest looked up from reference TRBV9 and TRBJ1-3): DSGVTQTPKHLITATGQRVTLRCSPRSGDLSVYWYQQSLDQGLQFLIQYYNGEERAKGNILERFSAQQFPDLHSELNLSSLELGDSALYFCASSDEGEGNTIYFGEGSWLTVV.

CDR3 nucleotides: TGTGCCAGCAGCCTTAATCCGGGACAAGGACTGTTTTTT. It yields the protein CASSLNPGQGLFF. The rearrangement joins TRBV7-9 to TRBJ1-4, with a possible D match to TRBD1 (6 bases). Trimming removed 5 bases at V and 13 bases at J, with 17 bases between. This CDR3 has 13 amino acids. Germline CDR1 reads SEHNR; CDR2 reads FQNEAQ (reference sequence).

The table lists this clonotype with many counts. The chain joins TRBV3-1 to TRBJ2-5, with D unclear. Trimming removed 4 bases from V and 4 bases from J, with 7 bases in between. CDR1 and CDR2 (germline): LGHDT, YNNKEL (reference sequence). The CDR3 has 12 residues. The CDR3 bases are TGTGCCAGCAGCCGGTCCGGAGAGACCCAGTACTTC. Protein sequence: CASSRSGETQYF.

The CDR3 nucleotides are TGTGCCAGCAGTCCAAGCGTGGTTGAAAAACTGTTTTTT. This encodes CASSPSVVEKLFF. The chain uses TRBV12-3 or TRBV12-4 and TRBJ1-4; no clear D gene. CDR3 length: 13 residues. V dropped 5 bases and J dropped 7 bases, with 11 bases sitting between them.

This clonotype has at least ten counts. The CDR3, as DNA: TGTGCCAGCAGTTTGGCGCAGAATCTAGAAGCTTTCTTT. Its translation: CASSLAQNLEAFF. The V call is TRBV12-3 or TRBV12-4, the J call TRBJ1-1; D ambiguous. V gave up 3 bases and J gave up 8 bases, with 13 bases separating them. The CDR3 has 13 residues.

This clonotype was seen only once. The chain has TRBV20-1 and TRBJ2-1, with TRBD2 matching 9 bases. The CDR3 consists of 13 residues. The germline V gene encodes CDR1 DFQATT and CDR2 SNEGSKA (reference sequence). J was trimmed by 4 bases and V by 6 bases; bases with no gene match: 4. DNA of the CDR3: TGCAGTGCCTCTAGCGGGGAGTACAATGAGCAGTTCTTC. This codes for CSASSGEYNEQFF.

This clonotype was found many times. The chain uses TRBV20-1 and TRBJ1-1; TRBD1 agrees at 7 bases. Germline loops: CDR1 DFQATT, CDR2 SNEGSKA (reference sequence). Trimming cost V 5 bases and J 1 base; bases outside gene matches: 7. The CDR3 spans 14 residues. CDR3 protein: CSAASGTANTEAFF. The CDR3 DNA reads TGCAGTGCTGCCTCCGGGACAGCGAACACTGAAGCTTTCTTT.

J is TRBJ1-1 and V is TRBV20-1; 7 nucleotides agree with TRBD1. The germline gives CDR1 DFQATT, CDR2 SNEGSKA (reference sequence). CDR3 length equals 12 residues. The junction had 7 bases not matched to a gene; V was cut back by 4 bases and J by 8 bases. The CDR3 loop is CSAKKGGREAFF. In nucleotides, the CDR3 is TGCAGTGCTAAAAAAGGGGGCAGGGAAGCTTTCTTT.

The table lists this clonotype with a few counts. The chain links TRBV6-1 to TRBJ1-5; 7 bases line up with TRBD1. The CDR3 is made up of 15 amino acids. The V and J ends lost 7 bases and 0 bases, in that order; junction bases with no gene match: 6. Germline V CDR1 and CDR2: MNHNS, SASEGT. CDR3 loop: CASKTGAHSNQPQHF. DNA for the CDR3: TGTGCCAGCAAAACAGGGGCTCATAGCAATCAGCCCCAGCATTTT.

The chain has TRBV3-1 and TRBJ2-3; no firm D call. The CDR3 runs to 15 residues. Germline-derived CDR1 and CDR2 are LGHDT and YNNKEL (reference sequence). V lost 11 bases, J lost 4 bases, and 22 bases lay in between. CDR3 in amino acids: CACCQGVGRADTQYF. In DNA form, the CDR3 reads TGTGCCTGCTGCCAAGGAGTGGGTCGGGCAGATACGCAGTATTTT.

This clonotype was counted only a few times. The chain has TRBV28 and TRBJ2-2; D perhaps matches TRBD1 (6 bases). V lost 6 bases and J 7 bases, leaving 15 bases between the germline ends. CDR3 length: 14 amino acids. In germline, CDR1 is MDHEN, CDR2 SYDVKM. This CDR3 is CASRPQGNGGELFF. CDR3 nucleotides: TGTGCCAGCAGACCACAGGGAAATGGCGGGGAGCTGTTTTTT.

The chain carries TRBV28 and TRBJ2-3; perhaps TRBD2 as D (5 bases). CDR3 length: 15 residues. V lost 3 bases and J lost 1, with 11 bases in between. Germline V CDR1 and CDR2: MDHEN, SYDVKM. CDR3 protein: CASSFSFGGTDTQYF. In nucleotides, the CDR3 is TGTGCCAGCAGTTTTTCCTTCGGGGGCACAGATACGCAGTATTTT. The full variable domain, rest sourced from reference TRBV28 and TRBJ2-3, is DVKVTQSSRYLVKRTGEKVFLECVQDMDHENMFWYRQDPGLGLRLIYFSYDVKMKEKGDIPEGYSVSREKKERFSLILESASTNQTSMYLCASSFSFGGTDTQYFGPGTRLTVL.

Only a few counts were recorded for this clonotype. The genes are TRBV14 and TRBJ2-7, with 11 positions matching TRBD2. This CDR3 contains 14 residues. From germline, CDR1 is SGHDN and CDR2 FVKESK. The trim removed 4 bases at V and 6 bases at J, leaving 5 bases unmatched. Written as DNA, the CDR3 is TGTGCCAGCAGCCTTAGCGGGAGGGCCGTCGAGCAGTACTTC. Translating gives CASSLSGRAVEQYF.

The rearrangement joins TRBV6-5 to TRBJ2-3; D might be TRBD2 (7 bases). V was cut by 2 bases and J by 5 bases, with 14 bases left in between. Germline-derived CDR1 and CDR2 are MNHEY and SVGAGI. The CDR3 totals 15 residues. The chain's CDR3 is CASSYTLGGRDTQYF. CDR3 in DNA: TGTGCCAGCAGTTACACCCTGGGGGGGCGAGATACGCAGTATTTT.

In its sample, this clonotype was seen many times. V gene TRBV24-1 combines with J gene TRBJ1-2; no definite D call. This CDR3 is built from 14 residues. Trimming shortened V by 3 bases and J by 4 bases, and 11 bases separated the two germline ends. The germline V gene has CDR1 KGHDR and CDR2 SFDVKD. CDR3 nucleotides: TGTGCCACCAGTGATGGTGGGTTGAGCTATGGCTACACCTTC. This gives the protein CATSDGGLSYGYTF.